This entry features one T cell receptor (beta chain) sequence. What it recognizes is unknown. The entry originates in a study of blood T cells in healthy people across ages. Turning to the study itself: Capturing about one barcoded beta molecule per two T cells was achieved by template switching. Study-level findings and limits: The study lacked donor CMV status, which possibly confounded expanded clonotype changes.

A second PCR of about 6 to 12 cycles used a sample-barcoded 5' primer and a J-beta primer mix. A template-switch adaptor containing 12 random nucleotides labeled each cDNA molecule. TCRdb called the 5' RACE reads again in MiXCR, with one record for every CDR3 protein. The sample includes 650,000 to 950,000 distinct CDR3 sequences, around two fifths of them seen just once. CDR1 and CDR2 from the germline V gene are MNHEY and SVGEGT. Germline trimming cut 0 bases from V and 7 bases from J; bases unmatched to any gene: 23. This CDR3 is built from 21 residues. Sequences were obtained from blood. The chain uses TRBV6-2 or TRBV6-3 and TRBJ2-7, with 11 positions matching TRBD1. This clonotype was sampled from a man in his 60s in good health. This chain's CDR3 is CASSYSIGDRGIPTAYNEQYF. CDR3 sequence (DNA): TGTGCCAGCAGTTACTCGATAGGGGACAGGGGGATACCGACAGCCTACAATGAGCAGTACTTC.